Presented here are 13 T cell receptor beta chains from one specimen sequenced in a study of blood T cell repertoires in COVID-19. Assay: immunoSEQ multiplex PCR; the TCRdb copy retains only in-frame clones and omits some. The profile shows 110,000 to 150,000 clones, 86% of them singletons. Sequencing was carried out using PBMCs or T cells enriched from blood (not recorded which). The receptors were sampled from a man aged 50 or older who had recovered from COVID-19.

V is TRBV19 and J is TRBJ1-1; possibly TRBD1 for D (6 bases). This CDR3 has 13 residues. V dropped 11 bases and J dropped 1 base, with 14 bases sitting between them. Germline CDR1 is LNHDA and CDR2 is SQIVND (reference sequence). The CDR3 DNA follows: TGTGCCTCCGGGGCGACAGGGAACACTGAAGCTTTCTTT. It specifies CASGATGNTEAFF.

This clone was counted once. The V gene is TRBV7-2, the J gene TRBJ1-2; 8 bases are a match to TRBD1. After removal of 6 bases from V and 2 bases from J, the junction contained 14 bases not matched to a gene. This CDR3 is 17 amino acids long. Germline V CDR1 and CDR2: SGHTA, FQGNSA. The chain's CDR3 is CASSFTPGTGDNYGYTF. The DNA for the CDR3 is TGTGCCAGCAGTTTTACTCCCGGGACAGGCGACAACTATGGCTACACCTTC.

The chain is built from TRBV14 and TRBJ2-7; D perhaps matches TRBD2 (7 bases). Germline V gene sequence: CDR1 SGHDN, CDR2 FVKESK. The CDR3 contains 15 residues. The germline V and J ends were trimmed by 9 bases and 3 bases, with 21 bases remaining between them. The CDR3 spells CASIVGGPLYYEQYV. As DNA, the CDR3 is TGTGCCAGTATAGTGGGGGGGCCCCTCTACTACGAGCAGTACGTC.

The chain uses TRBV18 and TRBJ2-1; a weak D match, TRBD2 (6 bases). Trimming removed 4 bases at V and 0 bases at J, with 13 bases between. The CDR3 extends over 16 amino acids. Germline lookup yields CDR1 KGHSH and CDR2 LQKENI. CDR3 sequence (DNA): TGTGCCAGCTCACGGTCTAGCGACAGCTCCTACAATGAGCAGTTCTTC. It translates to CASSRSSDSSYNEQFF.

The chain is built from TRBV30 and TRBJ1-2; maybe TRBD1 (5 bases). Trimming shortened V by 3 bases and J by 4 bases, and 9 bases separated the two germline ends. Germline-derived CDR1 and CDR2 are GTSNPN and SVGIG (reference sequence). The CDR3 totals 12 residues. CDR3 bases: TGTGCCTGGAGGCAAGGGGTCTATGGCTACACCTTC. It yields the protein CAWRQGVYGYTF.

This chain connects TRBV27 to TRBJ2-1; D is possibly TRBD2 (5 bases). CDR1 is MNHEY and CDR2 is SMNVEV in the germline V gene (reference sequence). This CDR3 comprises 13 residues. Trimming took 5 bases from V and 5 from J, leaving 10 bases between them. CDR3 sequence (DNA): TGTGCCAGCAGTCCCCTGGAGGACAATGAGCAGTTCTTC. Protein product: CASSPLEDNEQFF.

This clone appeared a single time. The chain uses TRBV7-9 and TRBJ1-1; possible D gene TRBD1, 6 bases. V shed 6 bases and J shed 4 bases, with 15 bases lying between them. This CDR3 is built from 14 residues. Per the germline V gene, CDR1 is SEHNR and CDR2 is FQNEAQ (reference sequence). DNA for the CDR3: TGTGCCAGCAGTCCGGGCAGGGGCGGCACTGAAGCTTTCTTT. Encoded protein: CASSPGRGGTEAFF.

In its sample, this clone was seen a few times. The rearrangement uses TRBV4-1 and TRBJ1-4; D gene ambiguous. The germline V gene encodes CDR1 MGHRA and CDR2 YSYEKL. There are 13 residues in the CDR3. Trimming took 2 bases from V and 7 from J, leaving 8 bases between them. CDR3 loop: CASSQLSGEKLFF. The CDR3 DNA is TGCGCCAGCAGCCAACTTTCGGGTGAAAAACTGTTTTTT.

Here the CDR3 reads CASSGQGRETQYF. In nucleotides, the CDR3 is TGTGCCAGCTCGGGACAGGGCAGAGAGACCCAGTACTTC. V gene TRBV18 combines with J gene TRBJ2-5; the match to TRBD1 covers 9 bases. The V and J ends lost 6 bases and 4 bases, in that order; junction bases with no gene match: 3. From germline, CDR1 is KGHSH and CDR2 LQKENI. The CDR3 length is 13 residues.

The chain recombines TRBV2 with TRBJ2-7, with D possibly TRBD1 on 6 matching bases. The V end was cut by 4 bases, the J end by 1 base, with 8 bases between. Germline assignment: CDR1 SNHLY and CDR2 FYNNEI. CDR3 length: 13 residues. The CDR3 DNA follows: TGTGCCAGCAGTGTTGACAGGTCCTACGAGCAGTACTTC. This gives the protein CASSVDRSYEQYF.

The V and J genes are TRBV6-4 and TRBJ1-6; TRBD1 matches 7 bases. The CDR3 sequence is 14 residues long. Per the germline V gene, CDR1 is MRHNA and CDR2 is SNTAGT. Trimming cost V 6 bases and J 10 bases; bases outside gene matches: 9. This CDR3 reads CASSLTGQDSPLHF. CDR3 bases: TGTGCCAGCAGCCTGACAGGGCAAGACTCACCCCTCCACTTT.

This chain joins TRBV5-6 and TRBJ1-1; 7 nucleotides match TRBD1. The CDR3 has 14 residues. The V gene's germline CDR1 is SGHDT and CDR2 YYEEEE. The trim removed 4 bases at V and 0 bases at J, leaving 3 bases unmatched. CDR3 DNA: TGTGCCAGCAGCCGGGGACAGCTGAACACTGAAGCTTTCTTT. Its protein product is CASSRGQLNTEAFF.

The chain has TRBV24-1 and TRBJ2-1; tentatively, D is TRBD2 (6 bases). This CDR3 contains 15 residues. The V gene's germline CDR1 is KGHDR and CDR2 SFDVKD. V was clipped by 3 bases and J by 0 bases, with 8 bases between them. In DNA, the CDR3 is TGTGCCACCAGTGATGGGGGGAGCTCCTACAATGAGCAGTTCTTC. It is translated as CATSDGGSSYNEQFF.